This T cell receptor beta chain was captured in a study of regulatory T cells in long-lasting Graves disease. Study-wide results and caveats: Persistent disease showed a preference for TRBV28, TRBJ1-2 and TRBJ2-5. Having only a small sample size may have limited accuracy.

TCR beta libraries were built with iRepertoire HTBI primers and Arm-PCR of CDR3 regions. Each CDR3 protein gets one entry after TCRdb re-called the multiplex PCR reads with MiXCR. Among hundreds of thousands of distinct CDR3 sequences listed, approximately 12% were seen once. This CDR3 contains 13 residues. Losses at the gene ends were 5 bases for V and 4 bases for J; bases not matched to a gene: 2. Germline V gene sequence: CDR1 LNHDA, CDR2 SQIVND (reference sequence). Time point in this sample: newly diagnosed GD, antithyroid drugs for less than 3 months. Making the TCR library involved RNA that had been extracted from PBMCs. This clonotype has only a few counts. Its antigen is not known. These data were likewise used in another study, on T cells in Graves' hyperthyroidism and ophthalmopathy. This second report adds: The hyperthyroidism patients had all been newly diagnosed, and their disease duration was under 2 months. Their ages ranged from 18 to 65 years.

The sequences come from peripheral blood mononuclear cells (PBMCs), collected at new diagnosis, from a patient treated with antithyroid drugs. V gene TRBV19 combines with J gene TRBJ1-1; 9 bases map to TRBD1. This sequence originates from a woman aged 25 to 39 with Graves disease. The CDR3 sequence is CASSWDRATEAFF. CDR3 nucleotide sequence: TGTGCCAGTAGTTGGGACAGGGCCACTGAAGCTTTCTTT.